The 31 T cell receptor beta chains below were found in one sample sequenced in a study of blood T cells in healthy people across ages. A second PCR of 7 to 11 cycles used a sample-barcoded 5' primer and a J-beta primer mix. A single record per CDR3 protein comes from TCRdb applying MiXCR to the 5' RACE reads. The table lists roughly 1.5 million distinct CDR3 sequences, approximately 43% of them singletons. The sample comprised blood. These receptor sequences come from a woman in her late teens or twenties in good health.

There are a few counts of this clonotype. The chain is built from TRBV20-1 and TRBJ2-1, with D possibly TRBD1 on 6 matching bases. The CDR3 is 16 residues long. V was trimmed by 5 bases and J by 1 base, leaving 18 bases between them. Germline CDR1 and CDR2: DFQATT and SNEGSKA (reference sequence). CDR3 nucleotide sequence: TGCAGTGCTCCCCCCCGAGGGGGAGTGTCCTACAATGAGCAGTTCTTC. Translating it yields CSAPPRGGVSYNEQFF.

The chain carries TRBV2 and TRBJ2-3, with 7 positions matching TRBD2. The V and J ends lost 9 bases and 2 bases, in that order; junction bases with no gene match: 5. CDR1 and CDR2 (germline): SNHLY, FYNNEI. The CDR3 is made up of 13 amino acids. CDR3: CARREFNTDTQYF. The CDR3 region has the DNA TGTGCCAGGCGGGAGTTCAACACAGATACGCAGTATTTT.

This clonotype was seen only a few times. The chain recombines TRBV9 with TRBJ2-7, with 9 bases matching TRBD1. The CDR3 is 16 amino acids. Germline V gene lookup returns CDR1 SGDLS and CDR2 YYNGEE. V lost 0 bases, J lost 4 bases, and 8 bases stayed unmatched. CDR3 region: CASSVGDRVGIYEQYF. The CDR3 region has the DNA TGTGCCAGCAGCGTAGGGGACAGGGTTGGTATATACGAGCAGTACTTC.

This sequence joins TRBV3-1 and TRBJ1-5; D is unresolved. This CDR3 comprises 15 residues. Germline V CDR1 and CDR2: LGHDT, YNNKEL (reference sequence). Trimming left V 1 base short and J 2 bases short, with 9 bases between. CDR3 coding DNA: TGTGCCAGCAGCCAAGGTCCGGTGGGCAATCAGCCCCAGCATTTT. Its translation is CASSQGPVGNQPQHF.

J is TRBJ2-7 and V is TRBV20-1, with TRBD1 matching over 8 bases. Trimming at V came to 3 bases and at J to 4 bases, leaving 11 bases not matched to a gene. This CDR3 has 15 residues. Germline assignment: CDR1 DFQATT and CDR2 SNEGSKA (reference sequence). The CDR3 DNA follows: TGCAGTGCTAGCCCGGCAGGACAGGGAGGTTACGAGCAGTACTTC. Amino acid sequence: CSASPAGQGGYEQYF.

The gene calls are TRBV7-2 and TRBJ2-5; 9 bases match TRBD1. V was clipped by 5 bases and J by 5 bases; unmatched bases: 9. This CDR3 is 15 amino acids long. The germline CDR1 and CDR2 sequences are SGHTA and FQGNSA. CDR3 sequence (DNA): TGTGCCAGCAGCCCCGGGACAGGGCCGGGGGAGACCCAGTACTTC. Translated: CASSPGTGPGETQYF.

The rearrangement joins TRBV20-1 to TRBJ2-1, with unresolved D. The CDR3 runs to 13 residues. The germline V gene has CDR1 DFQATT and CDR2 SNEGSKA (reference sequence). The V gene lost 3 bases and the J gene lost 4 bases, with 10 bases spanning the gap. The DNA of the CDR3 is TGCAGTGCTAGTCCCCCTCCTTACAATGAGCAGTTCTTC. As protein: CSASPPPYNEQFF.

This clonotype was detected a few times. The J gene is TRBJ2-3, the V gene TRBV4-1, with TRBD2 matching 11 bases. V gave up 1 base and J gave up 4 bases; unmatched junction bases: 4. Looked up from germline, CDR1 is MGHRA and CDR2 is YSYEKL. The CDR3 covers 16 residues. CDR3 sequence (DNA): TGCGCCAGCAGCCAAGTACTAGCGGGAGCAGCAGATACGCAGTATTTT. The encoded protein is CASSQVLAGAADTQYF.

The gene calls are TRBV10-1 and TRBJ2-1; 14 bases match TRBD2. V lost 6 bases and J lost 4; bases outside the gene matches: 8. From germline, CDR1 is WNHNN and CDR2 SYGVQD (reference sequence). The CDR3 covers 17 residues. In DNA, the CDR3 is TGCGCCAGCAGCGGGACTAGCGGGGGTTATGGTTACAATGAGCAGTTCTTC. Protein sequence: CASSGTSGGYGYNEQFF.

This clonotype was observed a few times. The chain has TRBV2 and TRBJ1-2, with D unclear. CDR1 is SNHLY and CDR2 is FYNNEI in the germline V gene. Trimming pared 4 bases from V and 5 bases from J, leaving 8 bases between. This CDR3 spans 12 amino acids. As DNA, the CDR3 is TGTGCCAGCAGTGCAAGGGAATATGGCTACACCTTC. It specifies CASSAREYGYTF.

The CDR3 nucleotides are TGCAGTGCTAGAGCAGGCCCCAGCGAAGCTTTCTTT. Translated, it gives CSARAGPSEAFF. The genes are TRBV20-1 and TRBJ1-1; the D is unclear. V was shortened by 1 base and J by 8 bases, with 11 bases between the two germline ends. Germline values: CDR1 DFQATT, CDR2 SNEGSKA (reference sequence). This CDR3 is built from 12 residues.

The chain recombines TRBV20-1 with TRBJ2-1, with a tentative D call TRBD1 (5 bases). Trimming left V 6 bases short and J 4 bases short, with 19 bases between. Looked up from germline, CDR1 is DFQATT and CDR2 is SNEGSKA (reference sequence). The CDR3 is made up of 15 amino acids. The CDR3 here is CSAQQQDGSYNEQFF. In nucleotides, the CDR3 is TGCAGTGCGCAACAACAGGACGGTTCGTACAATGAGCAGTTCTTC.

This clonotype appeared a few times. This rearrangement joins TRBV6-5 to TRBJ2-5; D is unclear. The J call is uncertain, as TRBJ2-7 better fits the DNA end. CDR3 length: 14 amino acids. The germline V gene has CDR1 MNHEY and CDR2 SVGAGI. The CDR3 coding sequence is TGTGCCAGCAGTTACTCGGTACCGTCTTACGAGCAGTACTTC. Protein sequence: CASSYSVPSYEQYF.

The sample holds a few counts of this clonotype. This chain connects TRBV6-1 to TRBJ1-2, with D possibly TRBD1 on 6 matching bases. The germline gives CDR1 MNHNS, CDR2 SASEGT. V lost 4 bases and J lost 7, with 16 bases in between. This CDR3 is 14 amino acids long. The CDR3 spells CASSGARGGSGYTF. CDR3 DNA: TGTGCCAGCAGTGGCGCTAGAGGGGGTTCTGGCTACACCTTC.

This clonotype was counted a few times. The DNA of the CDR3 is TGTGCCAGCAGCCCATCAGGGGTGGCTGGCTATGGCTACACCTTC. Amino acids: CASSPSGVAGYGYTF. The genes are TRBV12-3 or TRBV12-4 and TRBJ1-2, with D possibly matching TRBD1 (6 bases). The ends were cut back, 6 bases at V and 4 bases at J, with 18 bases in the middle. CDR3 length: 15 amino acids.

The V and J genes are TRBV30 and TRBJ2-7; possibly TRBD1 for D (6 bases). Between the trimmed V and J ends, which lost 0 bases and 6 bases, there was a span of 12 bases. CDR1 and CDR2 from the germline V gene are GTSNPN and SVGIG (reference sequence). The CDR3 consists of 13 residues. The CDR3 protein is CAWSVHREGEQYF. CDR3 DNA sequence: TGTGCCTGGAGTGTACACAGGGAAGGCGAGCAGTACTTC.

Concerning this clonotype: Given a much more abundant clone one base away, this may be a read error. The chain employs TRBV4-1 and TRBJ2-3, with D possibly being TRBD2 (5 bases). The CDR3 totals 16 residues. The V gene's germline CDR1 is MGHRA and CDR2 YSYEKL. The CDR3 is CASSQESGLGTDMQYF. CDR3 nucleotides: TGCGCCAGCAGCCAAGAGTCGGGGTTGGGCACAGATATGCAGTATTTT.

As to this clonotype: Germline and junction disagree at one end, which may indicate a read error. The CDR3 DNA reads TGTGCCAGCAGCCGGGGGAACACAGGTACGCAGTATTTT. Translation: CASSRGNTGTQYF. V usage is TRBV7-2 and J usage is TRBJ2-3; D possibly corresponds to TRBD2 (6 bases). The CDR3 covers 13 residues. CDR1 and CDR2 from the germline V gene are SGHTA and FQGNSA.

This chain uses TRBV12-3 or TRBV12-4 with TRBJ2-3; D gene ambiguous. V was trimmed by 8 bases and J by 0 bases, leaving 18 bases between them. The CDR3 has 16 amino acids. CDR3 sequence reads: CASAPWAAASTDTQYF. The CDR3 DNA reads TGTGCCAGCGCCCCTTGGGCGGCGGCTAGCACAGATACGCAGTATTTT.

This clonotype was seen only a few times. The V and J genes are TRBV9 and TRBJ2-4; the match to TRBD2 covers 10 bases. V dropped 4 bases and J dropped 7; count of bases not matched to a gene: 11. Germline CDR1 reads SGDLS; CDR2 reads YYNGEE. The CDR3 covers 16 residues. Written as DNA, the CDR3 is TGTGCCAGCAGCCGCGGACTAGCGGCCGGCATGAACATTCAGTACTTC. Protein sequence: CASSRGLAAGMNIQYF.

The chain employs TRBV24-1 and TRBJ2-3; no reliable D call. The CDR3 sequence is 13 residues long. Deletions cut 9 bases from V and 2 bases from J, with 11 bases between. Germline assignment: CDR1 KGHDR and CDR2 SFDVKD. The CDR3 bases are TGTGCCACCGCCCAAGAGGTCACAGATACGCAGTATTTT. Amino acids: CATAQEVTDTQYF.

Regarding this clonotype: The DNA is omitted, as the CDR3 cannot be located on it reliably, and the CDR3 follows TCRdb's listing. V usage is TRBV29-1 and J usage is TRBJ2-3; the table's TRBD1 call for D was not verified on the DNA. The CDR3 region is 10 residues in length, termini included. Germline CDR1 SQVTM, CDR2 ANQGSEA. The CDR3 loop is CSVGTGSLYF.

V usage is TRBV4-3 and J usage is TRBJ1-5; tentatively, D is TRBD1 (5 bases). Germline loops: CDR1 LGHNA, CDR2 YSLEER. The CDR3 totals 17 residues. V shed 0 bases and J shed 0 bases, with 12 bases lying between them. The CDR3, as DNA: TGCGCCAGCAGCCAAGATGCCATTGGGGCTAGCAATCAGCCCCAGCATTTT. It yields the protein CASSQDAIGASNQPQHF.

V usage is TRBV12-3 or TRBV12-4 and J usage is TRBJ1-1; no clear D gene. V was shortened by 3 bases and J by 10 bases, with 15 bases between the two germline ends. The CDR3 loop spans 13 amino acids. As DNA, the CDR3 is TGTGCCAGCAGTTTGAGTGGGATTGGACGAGCTTTCTTT. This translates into CASSLSGIGRAFF.

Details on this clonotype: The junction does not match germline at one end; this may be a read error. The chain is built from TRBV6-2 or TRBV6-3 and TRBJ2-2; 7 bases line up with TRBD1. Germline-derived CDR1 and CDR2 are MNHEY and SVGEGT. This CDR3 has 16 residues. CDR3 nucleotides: TGTGCCGGCAGTCCCTTAGGGGGCGCGAACACCGGGGAGCTGTTTTTT. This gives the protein CAGSPLGGANTGELFF.

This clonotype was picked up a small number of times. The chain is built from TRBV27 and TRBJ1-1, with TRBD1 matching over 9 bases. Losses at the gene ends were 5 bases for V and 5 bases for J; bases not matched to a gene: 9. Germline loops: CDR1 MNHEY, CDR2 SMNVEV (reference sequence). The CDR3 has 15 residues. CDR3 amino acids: CASSAAGTGRTEAFF. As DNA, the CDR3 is TGTGCCAGCAGTGCCGCCGGGACAGGGCGAACTGAAGCTTTCTTT.

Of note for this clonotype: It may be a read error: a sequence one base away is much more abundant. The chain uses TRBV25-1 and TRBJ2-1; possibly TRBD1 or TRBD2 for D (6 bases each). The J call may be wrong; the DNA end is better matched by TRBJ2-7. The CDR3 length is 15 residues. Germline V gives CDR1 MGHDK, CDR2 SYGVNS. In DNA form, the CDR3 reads TGTGCCAGCAGTGAAGTGGGGGGCCCCTACAATGAGCAGTACTTC. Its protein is CASSEVGGPYNEQYF.

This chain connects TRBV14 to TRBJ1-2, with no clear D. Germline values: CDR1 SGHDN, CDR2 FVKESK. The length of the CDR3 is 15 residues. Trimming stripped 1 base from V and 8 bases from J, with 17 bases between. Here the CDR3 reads CASSQVSFGGSGYTF. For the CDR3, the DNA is TGTGCCAGCAGCCAAGTTAGCTTCGGAGGGAGCGGCTACACCTTC.

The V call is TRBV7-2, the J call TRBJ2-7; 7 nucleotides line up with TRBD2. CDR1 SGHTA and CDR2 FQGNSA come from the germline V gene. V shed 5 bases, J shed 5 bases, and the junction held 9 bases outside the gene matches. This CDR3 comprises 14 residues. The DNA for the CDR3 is TGTGCCAGCAGCCAGCGACGGGGGGAGAACGAGCAGTACTTC. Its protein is CASSQRRGENEQYF.

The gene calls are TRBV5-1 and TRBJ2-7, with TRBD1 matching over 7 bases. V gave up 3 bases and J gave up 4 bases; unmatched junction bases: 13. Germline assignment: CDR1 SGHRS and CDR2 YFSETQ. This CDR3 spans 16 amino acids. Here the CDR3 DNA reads TGCGCCAGCAGCTCACGGACGGGCAGGGGGATTTACGAGCAGTACTTC. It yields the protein CASSSRTGRGIYEQYF.

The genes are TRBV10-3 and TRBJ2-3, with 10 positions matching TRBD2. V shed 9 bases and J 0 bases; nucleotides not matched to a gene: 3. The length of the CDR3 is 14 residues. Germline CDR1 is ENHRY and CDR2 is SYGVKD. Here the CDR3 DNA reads TGTGCCATTGAGCGGGGGGGTAGCACAGATACGCAGTATTTT. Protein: CAIERGGSTDTQYF.